This is a list of T cell receptor beta chains from one sample in a study of early stage breast cancer tumors. TCRdb's table, derived via immunoSEQ multiplex PCR, lists solely in-frame clones and lacks some. In the table there are about 30,000 clones, approximately 75% of which are singletons. The source material was blood. Every receptor here comes from a person aged 45 to 59 with breast cancer. Both conserved end residues are part of each CDR3. D genes are given only for firm matches. Where a row states a size, it is once, few, many or the class of an expanded clone; other rows omit it.

clone size: NA; V gene: TRBV9; J gene: TRBJ2-1; D gene: NA; CDR3 DNA: TGTGCCAGCAGCGGCGGTAGATGGGCCGATGAGCAGTTCTTC; CDR3 protein: CASSGGRWADEQFF
clone size: NA; V gene: TRBV19; J gene: TRBJ1-1; D gene: TRBD1; CDR3 DNA: TGTGCCACCCGAAGACAGGGGGGGATGTTCGACACTGAAGCTTTCTTT; CDR3 protein: CATRRQGGMFDTEAFF
clone size: NA; V gene: TRBV5-1; J gene: TRBJ2-1; D gene: TRBD2; CDR3 DNA: TGCGCCAGCAGCTTGCTGGCGGGAGGTTACAATGAGCAGTTCTTC; CDR3 protein: CASSLLAGGYNEQFF
clone size: few; V gene: TRBV7-8; J gene: TRBJ1-3; D gene: NA; CDR3 DNA: TGTGCCAGCAGCTTGGGGCGGAGCTCTGGAAACACCATATATTTT; CDR3 protein: CASSLGRSSGNTIYF
clone size: few; V gene: TRBV5-1; J gene: TRBJ2-1; D gene: TRBD2; CDR3 DNA: TGCGCCAGCAGCTTGGCCCCGGGACTAGCGGGTCATGGCTCCTACAATGAGCAGTTCTTC; CDR3 protein: CASSLAPGLAGHGSYNEQFF
clone size: NA; V gene: TRBV30; J gene: TRBJ1-3; D gene: TRBD1; CDR3 DNA: TGTGCCTCCGGGACAGGGAGGCCTGGAAACACCATATATTTT; CDR3 protein: CASGTGRPGNTIYF
clone size: NA; V gene: TRBV7-9; J gene: TRBJ2-3; D gene: TRBD2; CDR3 DNA: TGTGCCAGCAGCTTTTTAGCGGGAGGGCCGACAGATACGCAGTATTTT; CDR3 protein: CASSFLAGGPTDTQYF
clone size: NA; V gene: TRBV4-3; J gene: TRBJ2-6; D gene: NA; CDR3 DNA: TGCGCCAGCAGCCAAACCCATGGACAGCCGAATTACTCTGGGGCCAACGTCCTGACTTTC; CDR3 protein: CASSQTHGQPNYSGANVLTF
clone size: NA; V gene: TRBV7-9; J gene: TRBJ1-2; D gene: NA; CDR3 DNA: TGTGCCAGCAGCGACTACACCGGGACTAGCAACACCTTC; CDR3 protein: CASSDYTGTSNTF
clone size: NA; V gene: TRBV15; J gene: TRBJ2-7; D gene: NA; CDR3 DNA: TGTGCCACCAGCAGAGATAGGTGGCAGGGCAACGAGCAGTACTTC; CDR3 protein: CATSRDRWQGNEQYF
clone size: NA; V gene: TRBV5-6; J gene: TRBJ2-1; D gene: NA; CDR3 DNA: TGTGCCAGCAGCTTGGCGTCCGCTACCCTAAATGAGCAGTTCTTC; CDR3 protein: CASSLASATLNEQFF
clone size: NA; V gene: TRBV30; J gene: TRBJ1-2; D gene: TRBD1; CDR3 DNA: TGTGCCTGGAGCGGACAGGGGGACTATGGCTACACCTTC; CDR3 protein: CAWSGQGDYGYTF
clone size: NA; V gene: TRBV5-1; J gene: TRBJ2-1; D gene: NA; CDR3 DNA: TGCGCCAGCAGCTTGGGGGAAACCTCCTACAATGAGCAGTTCTTC; CDR3 protein: CASSLGETSYNEQFF
clone size: NA; V gene: TRBV9; J gene: TRBJ2-7; D gene: NA; CDR3 DNA: TGTGCCAGCAGCGGGGCCGGATCCTACGAGCAGTACTTC; CDR3 protein: CASSGAGSYEQYF
clone size: few; V gene: TRBV29-1; J gene: TRBJ2-4; D gene: NA; CDR3 DNA: TGCAGCGTTGATGGAGAAAACATTCAGTACTTC; CDR3 protein: CSVDGENIQYF
clone size: NA; V gene: TRBV12-5; J gene: TRBJ2-7; D gene: NA; CDR3 DNA: TGTGCTAGTGGTTTGGACAGGGCCGACTACGAGCAGTACTTC; CDR3 protein: CASGLDRADYEQYF
clone size: NA; V gene: TRBV7-8; J gene: TRBJ2-1; D gene: TRBD2; CDR3 DNA: TGTGCCAGCAGCTTAGGGACTAGCGGCAATGAGCAGTTCTTC; CDR3 protein: CASSLGTSGNEQFF
clone size: NA; V gene: TRBV4-3; J gene: TRBJ2-7; D gene: TRBD2; CDR3 DNA: TGCGCCAGCAGCCAAGATTTTACTAGCGGGGCCTACGAGCAGTACTTC; CDR3 protein: CASSQDFTSGAYEQYF
clone size: NA; V gene: TRBV27; J gene: TRBJ2-5; D gene: TRBD1; CDR3 DNA: TGTGCCAGCAGTCCCCAGGCCGACAGGGGACAGACCCAGTACTTC; CDR3 protein: CASSPQADRGQTQYF
clone size: NA; V gene: TRBV2; J gene: TRBJ2-2; D gene: TRBD1; CDR3 DNA: TGTGCCAGCAGCTCGGGACAGGGGGCAGTCGGGGAGCTGTTTTTT; CDR3 protein: CASSSGQGAVGELFF
clone size: NA; V gene: TRBV4-1; J gene: TRBJ2-1; D gene: TRBD2; CDR3 DNA: TGCGCCAGCAGCCAAGACTACCGGGAGGACTGGAATGAGCAGTTCTTC; CDR3 protein: CASSQDYREDWNEQFF
clone size: NA; V gene: TRBV9; J gene: TRBJ1-4; D gene: NA; CDR3 DNA: TGTGCCAGCAGCGTAGAAGGGTCGGGGGTACCCGAAAAACTGTTTTTT; CDR3 protein: CASSVEGSGVPEKLFF